This T cell receptor (beta chain) was profiled in a study of T-cell reconstitution after alpha-beta-depleted transplantation in children. Study-level results: Alpha-beta T cells about two months after transplant reportedly derived from several hundred expanded graft clones. Newly generated T cells supplied most T-cell counts and diversity one year post-transplant.

Construction of the TCRbeta library involved unique molecular identifiers. TCRdb called the PCR reads again in MiXCR, with one record for every CDR3 protein. This table has 500,000 to 750,000 distinct CDR3 sequences, roughly 13% appearing once. This clonotype was seen only a few times. As yet, its antigen is unknown. V was cut by 0 bases and J by 8 bases, with 18 bases left in between. Germline V CDR1 and CDR2: LGHNA, YSLEER. This CDR3 has 16 residues. This TCR was recovered from a male patient younger than 18 who had a stem cell transplant for acute myeloid leukemia, so the T cells may come from the graft donor. This specimen consisted of PBMCs, mostly from graft donor cells, obtained 360 days after TCRalphabeta/CD19-depleted stem cell transplant. This chain connects TRBV4-3 to TRBJ2-3, with no clear D. The CDR3, as DNA: TGCGCCAGCAGCCAAGATCCCACAGCGTTATGGGGTACGCAGTATTTT. Amino acids: CASSQDPTALWGTQYF.